This TCR beta chain was recovered during a study of CD8 T cells in ankylosing spondylitis. This clonotype was seen only a few times. The target antigen is unknown. Per the germline V gene, CDR1 is ENHRY and CDR2 is SYGVKD. This CDR3 comprises 14 residues. The V end was cut by 7 bases, the J end by 0 bases, with 13 bases between. Researchers built TCR beta libraries using quantitative 5'-RACE with molecular barcodes. TCRdb recomputed calls from the 5' RACE reads with MiXCR, one row per CDR3 protein. The sample consists of 200,000 to 250,000 distinct CDR3 sequences, around 10% of them appearing once. Study observations and caveats: Earlier studies detected some motif variants in reactive arthritis synovial fluid and blood. With a CD8+ phenotype, disease-linked clones were relatively rare in peripheral blood. Ankylosing spondylitis blood seemed to carry a telltale TCR beta motif made of several highly homologous variants.

This TCR came from a male donor with ankylosing spondylitis or in good health (not recorded which). This sequence joins TRBV10-3 and TRBJ2-7; TRBD1 is a possible D gene (5 bases). The specimen sequenced was blood, either unsorted or a sorted T cell fraction (not recorded which). CDR3 sequence (DNA): TGTGCCATCAAGAATGCAGGGTACTCCTACGAGCAGTACTTC. Amino acid sequence: CAIKNAGYSYEQYF.